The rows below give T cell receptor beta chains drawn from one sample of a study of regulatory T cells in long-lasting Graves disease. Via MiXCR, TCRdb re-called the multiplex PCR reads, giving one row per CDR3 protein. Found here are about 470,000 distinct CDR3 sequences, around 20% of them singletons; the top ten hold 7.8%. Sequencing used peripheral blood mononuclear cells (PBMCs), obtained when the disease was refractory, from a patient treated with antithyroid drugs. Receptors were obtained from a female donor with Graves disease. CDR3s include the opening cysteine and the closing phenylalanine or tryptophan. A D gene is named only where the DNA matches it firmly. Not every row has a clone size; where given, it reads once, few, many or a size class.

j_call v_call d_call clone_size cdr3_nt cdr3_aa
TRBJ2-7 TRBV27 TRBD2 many TGTGCCAGCAGTTTATCTGGGACTAGCGGGAGAGGCGAGCAGTACTTC CASSLSGTSGRGEQYF
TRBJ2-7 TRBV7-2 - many TGTGCCAGCAGCTTAATGGCCGGAGCCTACGAGCAGTACTTC CASSLMAGAYEQYF
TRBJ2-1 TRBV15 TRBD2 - TGTGCCACTCGGACCGGGACTAGCGGGAATGAGCAGTTCTTC CATRTGTSGNEQFF
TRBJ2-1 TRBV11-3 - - TGTGCCAGCAGCTCGGTCCACAATGAGCAGTTCTTC CASSSVHNEQFF
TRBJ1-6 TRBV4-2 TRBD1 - TGTGCCAGCAGCCCCCACCATGGACAGGGTAATTCACCCCTCCACTTT CASSPHHGQGNSPLHF
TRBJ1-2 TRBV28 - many TGTGCCAGCCGAAGGACCTATGGCTACACCTTC CASRRTYGYTF
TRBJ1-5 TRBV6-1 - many TGTGCCAGCAGTGAAGTTAGAGGCAATCAGCCCCAGCATTTT CASSEVRGNQPQHF
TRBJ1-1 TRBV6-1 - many TGTGCCATCCGGAAGGTGGAGAGGGCTTTCTTT CAIRKVERAFF
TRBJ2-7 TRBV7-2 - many TGTGCCAGCAGCTTATGGCCGGGCAGGGGTTACGAGCAGTACTTC CASSLWPGRGYEQYF
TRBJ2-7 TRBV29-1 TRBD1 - TGCAGCGTTCTAGGTCAGGGGGCGTACGAGCAGTACTTC CSVLGQGAYEQYF
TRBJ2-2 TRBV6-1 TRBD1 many TGTGCCAGCAGTACCCGGGACAGGGGGAACACCGGGGAGCTGTTTTTT CASSTRDRGNTGELFF
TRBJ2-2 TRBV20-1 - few TGCAGTGCTAGAGATATCTCCCCCGGGGAGCTGTTTTTT CSARDISPGELFF
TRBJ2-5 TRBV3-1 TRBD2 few TGTGCCAGCAGCCAAGATTCTAGCGGGAGGCGAGAGACCCAGTACTTC CASSQDSSGRRETQYF
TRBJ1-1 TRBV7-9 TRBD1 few TGTGCCAGCAGCTCCGACCAACGGACAGGGGACGGCACTGAAGCTTTCTTT CASSSDQRTGDGTEAFF
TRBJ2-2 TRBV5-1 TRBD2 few TGCGCCAGCAAAAATCCGATAGCGGGAAGGAACACCGGGGAGCTGTTTTTT CASKNPIAGRNTGELFF
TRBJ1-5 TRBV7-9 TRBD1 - TGTGCCAGCAGCGCCGACAGGGCCGATCAGCCCCAGCATTTT CASSADRADQPQHF
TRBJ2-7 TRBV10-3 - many TGTGCCATCAGTGAGTTTCTGGCGGGGAGCTCCTACGAGCAGTACTTC CAISEFLAGSSYEQYF
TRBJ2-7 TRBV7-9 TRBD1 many TGTGCCAGCAGCTCAGGTGCGGGACAGGGCTCAAGCTCCTACGAGCAGTACTTC CASSSGAGQGSSSYEQYF
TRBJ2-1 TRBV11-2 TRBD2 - TGTGCCAGCGGCCCCGCTCTAGGGAGGGATGAGCAGTTCTTC CASGPALGRDEQFF